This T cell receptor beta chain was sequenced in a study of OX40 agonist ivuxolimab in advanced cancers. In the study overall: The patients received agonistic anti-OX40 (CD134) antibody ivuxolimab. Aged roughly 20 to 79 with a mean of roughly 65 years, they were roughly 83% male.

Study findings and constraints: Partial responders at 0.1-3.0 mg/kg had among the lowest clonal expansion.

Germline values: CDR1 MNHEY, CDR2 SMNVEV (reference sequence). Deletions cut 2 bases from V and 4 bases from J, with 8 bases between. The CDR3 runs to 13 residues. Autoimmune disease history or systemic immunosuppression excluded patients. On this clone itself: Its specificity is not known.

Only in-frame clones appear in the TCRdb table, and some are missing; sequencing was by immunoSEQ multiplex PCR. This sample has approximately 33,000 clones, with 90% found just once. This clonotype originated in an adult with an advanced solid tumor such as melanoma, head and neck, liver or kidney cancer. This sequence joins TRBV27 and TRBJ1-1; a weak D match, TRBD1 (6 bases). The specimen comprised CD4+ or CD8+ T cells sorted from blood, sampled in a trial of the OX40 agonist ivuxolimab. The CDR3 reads CASSLKGGTEAFF. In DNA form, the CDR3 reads TGTGCCAGCAGTTTAAAAGGGGGCACTGAAGCTTTCTTT.